This record covers a single T cell receptor beta chain. The sample comes from a study of patients and donors after allogeneic stem cell transplantation. TCRdb redid the calling of the RT-PCR reads with MiXCR, one entry per CDR3 protein. The sample shows 200,000 to 250,000 distinct CDR3 sequences, less than 15% of them seen only once. From germline, CDR1 is SGHDT and CDR2 YYEEEE. V lost 6 bases and J 5 bases, leaving 9 bases between the germline ends. There are 11 residues in the CDR3. The sequencing input was blood, either unsorted or a sorted T cell fraction (not recorded which). J is TRBJ2-7 and V is TRBV5-6; no clear D. This receptor was obtained from a human donor who was either an allogeneic HSCT recipient or a stem cell or donor lymphocyte infusion donor (not recorded which). It is not recorded whose cells these are; they may come from a transplant donor. The CDR3 reads CASTLDDEQYF. CDR3 bases: TGTGCCAGCACCCTGGACGACGAGCAGTACTTC.